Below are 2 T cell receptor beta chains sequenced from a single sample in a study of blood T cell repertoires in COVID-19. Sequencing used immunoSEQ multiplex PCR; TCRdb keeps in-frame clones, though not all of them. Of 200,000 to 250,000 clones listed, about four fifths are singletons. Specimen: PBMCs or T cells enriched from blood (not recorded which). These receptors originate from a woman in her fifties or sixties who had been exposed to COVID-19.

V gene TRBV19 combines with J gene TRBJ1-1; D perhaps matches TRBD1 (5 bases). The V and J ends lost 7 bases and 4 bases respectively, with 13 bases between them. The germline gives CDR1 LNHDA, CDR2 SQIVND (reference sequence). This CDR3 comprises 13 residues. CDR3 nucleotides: TGTGCCAGTACCGCATCGACAGTCACTGAAGCTTTCTTT. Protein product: CASTASTVTEAFF.

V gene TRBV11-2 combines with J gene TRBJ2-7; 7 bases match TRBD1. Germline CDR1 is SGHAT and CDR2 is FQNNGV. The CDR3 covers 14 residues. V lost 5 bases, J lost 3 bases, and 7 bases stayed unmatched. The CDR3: CASSLGTVIYEQYF. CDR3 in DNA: TGTGCCAGCAGCCTAGGGACAGTGATCTACGAGCAGTACTTC.